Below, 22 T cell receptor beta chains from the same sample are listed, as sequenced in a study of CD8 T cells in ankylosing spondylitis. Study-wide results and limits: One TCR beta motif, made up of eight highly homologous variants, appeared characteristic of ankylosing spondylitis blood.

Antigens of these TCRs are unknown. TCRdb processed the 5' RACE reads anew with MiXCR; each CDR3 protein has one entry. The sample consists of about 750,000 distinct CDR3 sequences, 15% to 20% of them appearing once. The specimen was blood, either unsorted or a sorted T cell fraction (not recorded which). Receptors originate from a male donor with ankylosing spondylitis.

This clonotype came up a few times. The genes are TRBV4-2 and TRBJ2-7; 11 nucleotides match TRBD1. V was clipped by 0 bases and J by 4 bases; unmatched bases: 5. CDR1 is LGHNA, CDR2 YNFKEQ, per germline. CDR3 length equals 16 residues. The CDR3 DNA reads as TGTGCCAGCAGCCAAGAGGAAGGACAGGGGGCGTACGAGCAGTACTTC. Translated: CASSQEEGQGAYEQYF.

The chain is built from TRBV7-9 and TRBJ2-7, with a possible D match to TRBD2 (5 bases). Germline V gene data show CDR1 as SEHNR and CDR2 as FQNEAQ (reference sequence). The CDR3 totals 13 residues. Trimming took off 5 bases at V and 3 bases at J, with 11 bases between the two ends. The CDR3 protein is CASSATRVYEQYF. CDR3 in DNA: TGTGCCAGCAGCGCAACTAGGGTCTACGAGCAGTACTTC. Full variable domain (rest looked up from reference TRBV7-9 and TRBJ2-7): DTGVSQNPRHKITKRGQNVTFRCDPISEHNRLYWYRQTLGQGPEFLTYFQNEAQLEKSRLLSDRFSAERPKGSFSTLEIQRTEQGDSAMYLCASSATRVYEQYFGPGTRLTVT.

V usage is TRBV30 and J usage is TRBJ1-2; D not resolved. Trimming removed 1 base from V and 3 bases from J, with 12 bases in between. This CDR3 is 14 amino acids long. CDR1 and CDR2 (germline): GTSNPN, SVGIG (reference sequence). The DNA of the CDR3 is TGTGCCTGGAGTGGAGGGCGTAGATACTATGGCTACACCTTC. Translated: CAWSGGRRYYGYTF.

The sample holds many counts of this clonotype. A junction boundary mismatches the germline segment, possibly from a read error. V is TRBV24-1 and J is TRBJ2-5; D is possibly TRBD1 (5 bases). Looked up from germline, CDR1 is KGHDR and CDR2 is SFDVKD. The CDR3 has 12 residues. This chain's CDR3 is CATSDVTGYLGF. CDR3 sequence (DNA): TGTGCCACCAGTGATGTAACAGGCTACCTGGGCTTC.

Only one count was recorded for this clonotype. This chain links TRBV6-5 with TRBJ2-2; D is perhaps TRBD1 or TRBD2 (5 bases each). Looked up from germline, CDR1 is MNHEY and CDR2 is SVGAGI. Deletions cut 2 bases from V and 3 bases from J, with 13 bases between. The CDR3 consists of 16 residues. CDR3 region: CASSYMVGTDTGELFF. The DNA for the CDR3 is TGTGCCAGCAGTTACATGGTAGGGACGGACACCGGGGAGCTGTTTTTT.

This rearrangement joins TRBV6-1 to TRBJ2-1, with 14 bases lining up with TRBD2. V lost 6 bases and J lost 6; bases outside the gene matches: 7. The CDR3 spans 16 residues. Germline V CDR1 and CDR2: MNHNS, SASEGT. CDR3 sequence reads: CASSSGTSGSGNEQFF. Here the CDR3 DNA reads TGTGCCAGCAGCTCCGGGACTAGCGGGAGTGGCAATGAGCAGTTCTTC.

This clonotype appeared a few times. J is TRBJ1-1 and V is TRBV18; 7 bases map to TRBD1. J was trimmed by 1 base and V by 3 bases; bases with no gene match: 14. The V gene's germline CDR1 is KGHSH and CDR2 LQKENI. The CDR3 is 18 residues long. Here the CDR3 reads CASSPRPSPTGKNTEAFF. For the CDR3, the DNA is TGTGCCAGCTCACCGCGTCCAAGCCCGACAGGGAAGAACACTGAAGCTTTCTTT.

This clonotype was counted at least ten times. The CDR3 here is CASRMTGPAEAFF. In nucleotides, the CDR3 is TGTGCCAGCAGGATGACAGGGCCGGCTGAAGCTTTCTTT. The J gene is TRBJ1-1, the V gene TRBV12-3 or TRBV12-4; 7 bases fit TRBD1. The CDR3 is 13 amino acids. J gave up 6 bases and V 6 bases, and 7 bases lay outside the gene matches.

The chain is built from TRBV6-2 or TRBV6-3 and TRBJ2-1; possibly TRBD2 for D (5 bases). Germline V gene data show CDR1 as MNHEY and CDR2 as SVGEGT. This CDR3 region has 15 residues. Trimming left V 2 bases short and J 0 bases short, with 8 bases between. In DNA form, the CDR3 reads TGTGCCAGCAGTTACGCCGGGGACTCCTACAATGAGCAGTTCTTC. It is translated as CASSYAGDSYNEQFF.

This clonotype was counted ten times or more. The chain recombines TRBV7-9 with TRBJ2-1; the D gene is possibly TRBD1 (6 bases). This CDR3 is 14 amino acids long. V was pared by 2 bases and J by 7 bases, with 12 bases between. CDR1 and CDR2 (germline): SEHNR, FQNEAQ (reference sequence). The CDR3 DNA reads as TGTGCCAGCAGCTTAAGGGCAGGGGCAAATGAGCAGTTCTTC. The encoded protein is CASSLRAGANEQFF.

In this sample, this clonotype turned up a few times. The CDR3 here is CASSLSRENQPQHF. CDR3 sequence (DNA): TGTGCCAGCAGTTTATCTCGGGAGAATCAGCCCCAGCATTTT. The genes are TRBV12-3 or TRBV12-4 and TRBJ1-5; D uncertain. V was cut by 2 bases and J by 4 bases, with 9 bases left in between. The CDR3 spans 14 residues.

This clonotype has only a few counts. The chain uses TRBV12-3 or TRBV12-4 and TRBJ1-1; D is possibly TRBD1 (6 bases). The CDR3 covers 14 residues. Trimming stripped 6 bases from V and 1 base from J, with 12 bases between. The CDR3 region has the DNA TGTGCCAGCAGGATTGACAGGAAGAACACTGAAGCTTTCTTT. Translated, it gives CASRIDRKNTEAFF.

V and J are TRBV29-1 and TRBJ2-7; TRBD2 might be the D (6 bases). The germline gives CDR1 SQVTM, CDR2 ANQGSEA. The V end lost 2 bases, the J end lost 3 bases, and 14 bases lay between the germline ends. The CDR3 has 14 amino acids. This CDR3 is CSVEPLGRLYEQYF. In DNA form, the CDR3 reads TGCAGCGTTGAACCCCTGGGGAGGCTCTACGAGCAGTACTTC.

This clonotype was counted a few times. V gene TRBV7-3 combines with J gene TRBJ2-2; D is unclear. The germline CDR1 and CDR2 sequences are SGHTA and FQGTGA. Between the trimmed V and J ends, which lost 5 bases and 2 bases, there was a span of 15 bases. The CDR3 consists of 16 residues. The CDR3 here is CASSPKTSTNTGELFF. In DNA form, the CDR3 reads TGTGCCAGCAGCCCAAAGACATCAACAAACACCGGGGAGCTGTTTTTT.

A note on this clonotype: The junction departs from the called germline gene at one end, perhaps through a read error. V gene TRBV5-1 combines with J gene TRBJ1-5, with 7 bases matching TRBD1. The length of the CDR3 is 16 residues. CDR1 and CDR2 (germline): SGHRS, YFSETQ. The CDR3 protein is CASSAGPDRENRPKHF. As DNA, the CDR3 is TGCGCCAGCAGCGCTGGCCCTGACAGGGAGAATAGGCCCAAGCATTTT.

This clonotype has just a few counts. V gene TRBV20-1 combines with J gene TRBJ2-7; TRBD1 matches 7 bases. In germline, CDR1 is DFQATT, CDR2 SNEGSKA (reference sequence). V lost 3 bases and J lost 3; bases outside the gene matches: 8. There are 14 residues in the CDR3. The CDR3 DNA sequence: TGCAGTGCTAGGCGCCCCAACAGGGGCTACGAGCAGTACTTC. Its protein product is CSARRPNRGYEQYF.

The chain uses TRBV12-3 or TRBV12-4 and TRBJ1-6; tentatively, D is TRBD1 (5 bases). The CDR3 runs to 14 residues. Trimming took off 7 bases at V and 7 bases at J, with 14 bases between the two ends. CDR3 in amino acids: CASTLGASNSPLHF. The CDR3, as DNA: TGTGCCAGCACCCTAGGGGCATCCAATTCACCCCTCCACTTT.

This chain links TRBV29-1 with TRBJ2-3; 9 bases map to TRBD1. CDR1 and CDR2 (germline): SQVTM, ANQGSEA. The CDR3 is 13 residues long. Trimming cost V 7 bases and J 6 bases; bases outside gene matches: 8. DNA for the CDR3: TGCAGCGGGGGACAGGGTTTGTGGGATACGCAGTATTTT. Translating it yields CSGGQGLWDTQYF.

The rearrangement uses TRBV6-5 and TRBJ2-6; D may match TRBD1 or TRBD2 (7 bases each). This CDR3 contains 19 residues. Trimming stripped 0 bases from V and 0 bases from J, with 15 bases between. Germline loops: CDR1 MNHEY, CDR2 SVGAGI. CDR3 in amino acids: CASSYSIQGGISGANVLTF. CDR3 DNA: TGTGCCAGCAGTTACTCGATCCAGGGGGGGATCTCTGGGGCCAACGTCCTGACTTTC.

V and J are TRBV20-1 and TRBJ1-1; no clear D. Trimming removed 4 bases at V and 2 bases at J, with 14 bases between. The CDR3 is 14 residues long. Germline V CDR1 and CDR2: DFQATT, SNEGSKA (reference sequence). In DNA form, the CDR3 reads TGCAGTGCTAAGCCGGGAACCCAAAACACTGAAGCTTTCTTT. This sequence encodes CSAKPGTQNTEAFF.

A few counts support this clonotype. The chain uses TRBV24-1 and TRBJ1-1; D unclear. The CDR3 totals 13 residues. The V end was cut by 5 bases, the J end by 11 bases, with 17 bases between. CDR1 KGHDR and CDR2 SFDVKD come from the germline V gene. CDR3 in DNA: TGTGCCACCAGTGGCGGGAAACCCAAATTGGCTTTCTTT. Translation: CATSGGKPKLAFF.

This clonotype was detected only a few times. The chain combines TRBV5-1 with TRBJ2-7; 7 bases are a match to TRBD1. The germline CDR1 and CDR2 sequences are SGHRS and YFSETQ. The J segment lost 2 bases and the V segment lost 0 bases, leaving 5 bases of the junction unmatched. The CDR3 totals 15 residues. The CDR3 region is CASSLGGTATYEQYF. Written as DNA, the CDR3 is TGCGCCAGCAGCTTGGGAGGGACAGCCACCTACGAGCAGTACTTC.